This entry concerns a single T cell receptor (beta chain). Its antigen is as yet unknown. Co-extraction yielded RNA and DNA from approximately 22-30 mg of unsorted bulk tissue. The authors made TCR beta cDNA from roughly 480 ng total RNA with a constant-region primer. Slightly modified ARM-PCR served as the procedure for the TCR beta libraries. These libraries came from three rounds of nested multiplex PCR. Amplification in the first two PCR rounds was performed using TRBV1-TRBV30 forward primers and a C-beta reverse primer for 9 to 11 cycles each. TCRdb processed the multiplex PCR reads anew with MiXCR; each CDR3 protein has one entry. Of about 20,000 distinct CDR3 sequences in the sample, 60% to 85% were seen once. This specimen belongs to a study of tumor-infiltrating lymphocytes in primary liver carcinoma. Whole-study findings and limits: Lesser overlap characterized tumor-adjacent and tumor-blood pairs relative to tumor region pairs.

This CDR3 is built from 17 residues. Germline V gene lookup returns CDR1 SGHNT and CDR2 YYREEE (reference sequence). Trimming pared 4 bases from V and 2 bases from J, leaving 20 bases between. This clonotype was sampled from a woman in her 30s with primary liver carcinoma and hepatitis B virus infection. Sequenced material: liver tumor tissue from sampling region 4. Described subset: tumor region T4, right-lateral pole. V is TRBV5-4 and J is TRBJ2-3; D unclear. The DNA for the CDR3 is TGTGCCAGCAGCGTAGACTGGCACCCTCTACCCACAGATACGCAGTATTTT. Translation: CASSVDWHPLPTDTQYF.